This is a list of T cell receptor beta chains from one sample in a study of cytotoxic CD8 clonotypes in ibrutinib-treated CLL. Produced via immunoSEQ multiplex PCR; TCRdb's table is partial and in-frame only. The sample yields around 92,000 clones, about 74% seen once. Sequencing used PBMCs, obtained after 24 months of ibrutinib treatment. The origin of the receptors is a human donor with chronic lymphocytic leukemia. CDR3s include the opening cysteine and the closing phenylalanine or tryptophan.

J gene: TRBJ2-1
V gene: TRBV28
CDR3 protein: CASSPQVGPLGNEQFF

J gene: TRBJ2-7
V gene: TRBV4-2
CDR3 protein: CASSQLDSDTYEQYF

J gene: TRBJ1-4
V gene: TRBV7-9
CDR3 protein: CASSLAVRAPKLFF

J gene: TRBJ2-7
V gene: TRBV6-1
CDR3 protein: CASSLTGGLSYEQYF

J gene: TRBJ2-7
V gene: TRBV19
CDR3 protein: CASSQRGSGLEQYF

J gene: TRBJ1-5
V gene: TRBV5-1
CDR3 protein: CASSFGANQPQHF

J gene: TRBJ2-6
V gene: TRBV19
CDR3 protein: CASSISSAGANVLTF

J gene: TRBJ2-7
V gene: TRBV11-2
CDR3 protein: CASSLDLISYEQYF

J gene: TRBJ2-7
V gene: TRBV19
CDR3 protein: CASSPGVHKSYEQYF

J gene: TRBJ2-1
V gene: TRBV5-1
CDR3 protein: CASRTPGLAYNEQFF

J gene: TRBJ1-1
V gene: TRBV21-1
CDR3 protein: CASSPSHRVTEAFF

J gene: TRBJ1-5
V gene: TRBV18
CDR3 protein: CASSLTTGGANQPQHF

J gene: TRBJ2-3
V gene: TRBV5-8
CDR3 protein: CASSPRQDTQYF

J gene: TRBJ1-2
V gene: TRBV28
CDR3 protein: CASITPTSRVYGYTF

J gene: TRBJ2-1
V gene: TRBV7-2
CDR3 protein: CASSSLAEQFF

J gene: TRBJ1-1
V gene: TRBV13
CDR3 protein: CASSIRRAGDTEAFF

J gene: TRBJ1-5
V gene: TRBV6-1
CDR3 protein: CASTGGNQPQHF

J gene: TRBJ1-5
V gene: TRBV28
CDR3 protein: CASLTLNQPQHF

J gene: TRBJ2-7
V gene: TRBV18
CDR3 protein: CASQQGLAYEQYF

J gene: TRBJ2-5
V gene: TRBV7-2
CDR3 protein: CASSRLAGRQETQYF

J gene: TRBJ2-3
V gene: TRBV7-9
CDR3 protein: CASSLGLVAGATSTDTQYF

J gene: TRBJ2-7
V gene: TRBV7-2
CDR3 protein: CASSQTAYEQYF

J gene: TRBJ2-1
V gene: TRBV4-1
CDR3 protein: CASSQDVAGAYNEQFF

J gene: TRBJ1-1
V gene: TRBV4-3
CDR3 protein: CASSQGDRGGLAFF

J gene: TRBJ2-7
V gene: TRBV4-1
CDR3 protein: CASSQLGQGGHYEQYF

J gene: TRBJ1-1
V gene: TRBV7-9
CDR3 protein: CASSPSGTEAFF

J gene: TRBJ2-2
V gene: TRBV6-5
CDR3 protein: CASGGARGNTGELFF

J gene: TRBJ2-7
V gene: TRBV5-8
CDR3 protein: CASSSRTRRTYEQYF

J gene: TRBJ1-2
V gene: TRBV11-2
CDR3 protein: CASSLAGAGGYTF

J gene: TRBJ2-1
V gene: TRBV19
CDR3 protein: CASSTTSAKYNEQFF

J gene: TRBJ1-6
V gene: TRBV11-2
CDR3 protein: CASSLASSSYNSPLHF

J gene: TRBJ1-4
V gene: TRBV19
CDR3 protein: CASSGISGGSGEKLFF

J gene: TRBJ2-1
V gene: TRBV7-6
CDR3 protein: CASSLGGTSGYNEQFF

J gene: TRBJ1-5
V gene: TRBV6-5
CDR3 protein: CASGGNQPQHF

J gene: TRBJ2-7
V gene: TRBV5-6
CDR3 protein: CASSPYRARNEQYF

J gene: TRBJ2-7
V gene: TRBV30
CDR3 protein: CAWSVDRSDEQYF

J gene: TRBJ1-2
V gene: TRBV27
CDR3 protein: CASRTSRTGDGNGYTF

J gene: TRBJ1-1
V gene: TRBV18
CDR3 protein: CASSPEGGSRTEAFF

J gene: TRBJ2-7
V gene: TRBV6-6
CDR3 protein: CASSNKGGAYEQYF

J gene: TRBJ2-1
V gene: TRBV5-1
CDR3 protein: CASGKWTGIGYEQFF

J gene: TRBJ1-4
V gene: TRBV10-3
CDR3 protein: CAISVDTQELFF

J gene: TRBJ2-5
V gene: TRBV30
CDR3 protein: CAWNRDRSQETQYF

J gene: TRBJ2-7
V gene: TRBV2
CDR3 protein: CASSPGQGVRYEQYF

J gene: TRBJ2-7
V gene: TRBV5-6
CDR3 protein: CASSITTGNWKNEQYF

J gene: TRBJ2-7
V gene: TRBV7-2
CDR3 protein: CASSAGLAGGYEQYF

J gene: TRBJ2-7
V gene: TRBV11-2
CDR3 protein: CASSLDRLSYEQYF

J gene: TRBJ2-3
V gene: TRBV2
CDR3 protein: CASSGTKDTQYF

J gene: TRBJ2-7
V gene: TRBV25-1
CDR3 protein: CASSDPGTGDYEQYF

J gene: TRBJ1-1
V gene: TRBV10-3
CDR3 protein: CAFTRGLGTEAFF

J gene: TRBJ2-1
V gene: TRBV5-1
CDR3 protein: CASSVGTLDEQFF

J gene: TRBJ2-3
V gene: TRBV11-3
CDR3 protein: CASSLAQGDTQYF

J gene: TRBJ2-5
V gene: TRBV10-3
CDR3 protein: CAIGQGWRGPEETQYF

J gene: TRBJ2-1
V gene: TRBV5-1
CDR3 protein: CASSWGLAGGRNEQFF

J gene: TRBJ2-3
V gene: TRBV28
CDR3 protein: CASSPHPTTSGSVEDTQYF

J gene: TRBJ2-5
V gene: TRBV7-2
CDR3 protein: CASSLQGAAETQYF

J gene: TRBJ2-2
V gene: TRBV27
CDR3 protein: CASSLDRAPNTGELFF

J gene: TRBJ1-5
V gene: TRBV7-2
CDR3 protein: CASSHREMYQPQHF

J gene: TRBJ1-2
V gene: TRBV28
CDR3 protein: CATFFGPNYGYTF

J gene: TRBJ2-1
V gene: TRBV19
CDR3 protein: CASRETSGRVDEQFF